This T cell receptor (beta chain) stems from a study of identical twins. Findings of the study overall: Invariant populations such as MAIT and iNKT cells could partly muddle zero-insertion analyses. Fewer insertions marked abundant cord blood beta clonotypes; young adult naive trended weakly, memory not at all.

Germline V gives CDR1 SEHNR, CDR2 FQNEAQ (reference sequence). The CDR3 totals 14 residues. Trimming cost V 3 bases and J 5 bases, with 14 bases left between them. This clonotype was seen only a few times. Its target is not known. Carrying unique molecular identifiers, the cDNA also gained a universal primer site through template switching. TCRdb passed the 5' RACE reads through MiXCR, listing each CDR3 protein once. The sample shows a few hundred thousand distinct CDR3 sequences, roughly 8.6% of them seen only once. These data are also associated with another study on yellow fever vaccine responses in identical twins. That work contributes: Reportedly, the response of twins' T cells to the vaccine seemed partly convergent, partly personalized.

This chain links TRBV7-9 with TRBJ2-7; D not resolved. The sample comprised memory (CD45RO+) T cells sorted from blood. This sequence was found in a woman between 18 and 29 years old in good health. The CDR3 reads CASSLASSRHEQYF. The CDR3, as DNA: TGTGCCAGCAGCTTGGCCTCGAGCCGCCACGAGCAGTACTTC.